One T cell receptor (beta chain) is described in this entry. What it binds is not known. The sample comes from a study of shared clonotypes between healthy human individuals. Study overall: Donors consisted of two women and a few men between 18 and 49. Whole-study findings and limits: Estimated richness was generally greater in naive than memory subsets.

The CDR3 loop spans 17 amino acids. With V trimmed by 0 bases and J by 0 bases, 8 bases remained unmatched. Germline CDR1 MNHNS, CDR2 SASEGT. Measured with immunoSEQ multiplex PCR; TCRdb has only the in-frame clones, and not every one. Here the sample spans around 650,000 clones, about 96% being singletons. Terminally differentiated effector memory CD45RA+ cells were excluded by CCR7 positive selection of CD45RO-negative cells. The genes are TRBV6-1 and TRBJ2-7; 7 positions match TRBD2. The origin of this receptor is a woman aged 25 to 39 in good health. Sequenced input: naive CD8+ T cells sorted from blood. CDR3 DNA sequence: TGTGCCAGCAGTGAAGCGGCCTGGACTAGTTACTCCTACGAGCAGTACTTC. Amino acid sequence: CASSEAAWTSYSYEQYF.